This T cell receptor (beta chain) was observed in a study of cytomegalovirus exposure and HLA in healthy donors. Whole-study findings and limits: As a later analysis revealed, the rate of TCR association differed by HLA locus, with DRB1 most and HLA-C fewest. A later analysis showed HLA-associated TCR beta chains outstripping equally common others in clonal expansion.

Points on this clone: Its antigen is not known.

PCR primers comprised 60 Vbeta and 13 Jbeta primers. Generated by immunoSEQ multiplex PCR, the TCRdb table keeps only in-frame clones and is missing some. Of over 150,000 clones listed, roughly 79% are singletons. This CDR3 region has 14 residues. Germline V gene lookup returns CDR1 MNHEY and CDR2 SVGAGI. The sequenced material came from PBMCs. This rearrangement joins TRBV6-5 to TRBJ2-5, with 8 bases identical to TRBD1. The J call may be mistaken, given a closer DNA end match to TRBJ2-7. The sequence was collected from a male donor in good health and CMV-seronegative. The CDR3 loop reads CASTRPGQVYEQYF. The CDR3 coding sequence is TGTGCCAGCACCCGTCCGGGACAGGTCTACGAGCAGTACTTC.